This TCR beta chain was identified during a study of human T cells and chemical hapten exposure. During construction of the library, unique molecular identifiers were attached to individual cDNA molecules for quantitative, reproducible TCR counting. TCRdb re-called the RACE reads with MiXCR, one entry per CDR3 protein. The repertoire holds fewer than 100,000 distinct CDR3 sequences, with roughly an eighth as singletons. This clonotype came up a few times. Time point in this sample: patch test 1, 2 weeks after DPC sensitization. Treatment defined: therapeutic diphenylcyclopropenone sensitization with weekly scalp DPC. Unfractionated whole blood served as the source for total RNA extraction. Trimming took off 5 bases at V and 5 bases at J, with 12 bases between the two ends. The CDR3 runs to 14 residues. The germline V gene encodes CDR1 MNHEY and CDR2 SVGEGT.

V usage is TRBV6-2 or TRBV6-3 and J usage is TRBJ1-4; tentatively, D is TRBD1 (5 bases). The specimen comprised whole blood, sampled in connection with sensitization to the hapten diphenylcyclopropenone (DPC). This TCR derives from a woman in her thirties or forties with alopecia areata. Some clones in this sample may be carry-over from other donors' samples. The CDR3 protein is CASSPGTGNEKLFF. The CDR3 DNA sequence: TGTGCCAGCAGTCCCGGGACGGGCAATGAAAAACTGTTTTTT.